A single sample is the source of the 32 T cell receptor beta chains below, sequenced in a study of graft-versus-host responses after intestinal transplantation (dated by TCRdb to the early 2020s). The sample's time point, from its label and the paper: cells obtained before transplantation from donor or recipient. The library relied on the immunoSEQ multiplex PCR assay. In TCRdb, the immuneACCESS table is reduced to in-frame sequences with V and J assigned. These tables do not hold every clone; where another copy was compared, an unresolved V gene accounts for under half, and the others remain unexplained. In this sample the table shows about 15,000 clones, 33% of which occur a single time. Roughly 3.7% of the sample is in the top ten clones. Sequenced here: alloreactive CD4+ T cells from a mixed lymphocyte reaction culture, sampled before intestinal transplant. In light of the paper, this sample's cell subset or site label describes: CFSE-low proliferating T cells sorted from roughly six-day pre-transplant mixed lymphocyte reaction (GvH or HvG direction). The receptors come from a human patient who received an intestinal transplant.

V usage is TRBV5-1 and J usage is TRBJ2-7; D uncertain. Trimming took off 4 bases at V and 1 base at J, with 12 bases between the two ends. The CDR3 covers 14 residues. Germline assignment: CDR1 SGHRS and CDR2 YFSETQ. As DNA, the CDR3 is TGCGCCAGCAGCATAGGCGGCTTGTCCTACGAGCAGTACTTC. This sequence encodes CASSIGGLSYEQYF.

This sequence joins TRBV29-1 and TRBJ1-2; possible D gene TRBD1, 5 bases. Germline V gives CDR1 SQVTM, CDR2 ANQGSEA. Trimming shortened V by 5 bases and J by 3 bases, and 16 bases separated the two germline ends. This CDR3 has 14 amino acids. The CDR3 is CSVNVPGQHYGYTF. CDR3 sequence (DNA): TGCAGCGTTAATGTTCCGGGGCAGCACTATGGCTACACCTTC. Drawing the rest from reference TRBV29-1 and TRBJ1-2, the complete variable domain is SAVISQKPSRDICQRGTSLTIQCQVDSQVTMMFWYRQQPGQSLTLIATANQGSEATYESGFVIDKFPISRPNLTFSTLTVSNMSPEDSSIYLCSVNVPGQHYGYTFGSGTRLTVV.

This chain uses TRBV6-5 with TRBJ1-6, with TRBD1 identical over 11 bases. V lost 4 bases to trimming and J lost 7 bases; unmatched junction nucleotides: 3. Germline CDR1 and CDR2: MNHEY and SVGAGI. The CDR3 length is 15 residues. CDR3 sequence reads: CASSLGQGANSPLHF. In nucleotides, the CDR3 is TGTGCCAGCAGTTTAGGACAGGGGGCGAATTCACCCCTCCACTTT.

The gene calls are TRBV11-1 and TRBJ2-5; TRBD2 agrees at 14 bases. Germline loops: CDR1 SGHAT, CDR2 FQDESV (reference sequence). This CDR3 has 17 amino acids. The trim removed 5 bases at V and 2 bases at J, leaving 7 bases unmatched. CDR3: CASSKGTSGRRQETQYF. The CDR3 bases are TGTGCCAGCAGCAAAGGGACTAGCGGGAGACGGCAAGAGACCCAGTACTTC.

The chain links TRBV6-6 to TRBJ1-6; D unclear. The CDR3 is 12 amino acids. Per the germline V gene, CDR1 is MNHNY and CDR2 is SVGAGI (reference sequence). V lost 0 bases and J 7 bases, leaving 1 base between the germline ends. CDR3 in amino acids: CASSYSNSPLHF. In DNA, the CDR3 is TGTGCCAGCAGTTACTCGAATTCACCCCTCCACTTT.

The V gene is TRBV7-2, the J gene TRBJ1-2; TRBD1 aligns across 10 bases. Looked up from germline, CDR1 is SGHTA and CDR2 is FQGNSA. Trimming took 5 bases from V and 4 from J; bases not matched to a gene: 1. The CDR3 covers 13 residues. CDR3 in DNA: TGTGCCAGCAGCCGGGACAGGGGCTATGGCTACACCTTC. As protein: CASSRDRGYGYTF.

This chain joins TRBV4-1 and TRBJ2-4; D is possibly TRBD2 (6 bases). The V gene lost 0 bases and the J gene lost 0 bases, with 15 bases spanning the gap. This CDR3 comprises 18 residues. Germline assignment: CDR1 MGHRA and CDR2 YSYEKL. The CDR3 loop reads CASSQDGPRGSAKNIQYF. Written as DNA, the CDR3 is TGCGCCAGCAGCCAAGATGGCCCGCGGGGATCAGCCAAAAACATTCAGTACTTC.

The chain links TRBV7-2 to TRBJ2-7, with 7 nucleotides matching TRBD2. CDR3 length: 13 residues. Germline CDR1 reads SGHTA; CDR2 reads FQGNSA. After removal of 5 bases from V and 6 bases from J, the junction contained 7 bases not matched to a gene. In DNA form, the CDR3 reads TGTGCCAGCAGCGTTAGCGGGTCACTCGAGCAGTACTTC. Amino acid sequence: CASSVSGSLEQYF. The variable domain in full, completed from reference TRBV7-2 and TRBJ2-7, reads GAGVSQSPSNKVTEKGKDVELRCDPISGHTALYWYRQSLGQGLEFLIYFQGNSAPDKSGLPSDRFSAERTGGSVSTLTIQRTQQEDSAVYLCASSVSGSLEQYFGPGTRLTVT.

The chain employs TRBV7-9 and TRBJ2-7; D could derive from TRBD1 or TRBD2 (6 bases each). The CDR3 loop spans 16 amino acids. Trimming stripped 1 base from V and 6 bases from J, with 19 bases between. Germline CDR1 reads SEHNR; CDR2 reads FQNEAQ (reference sequence). The chain's CDR3 is CASSLGGGVGGGEQYF. The CDR3 DNA follows: TGTGCCAGCAGCTTAGGTGGTGGGGTAGGGGGAGGCGAGCAGTACTTC.

The sample holds a few counts of this clone. This chain joins TRBV11-3 and TRBJ2-7; a weak D match, TRBD1 (6 bases). The CDR3 covers 16 residues. Germline V gives CDR1 SGHNT, CDR2 YENEEA. Trimming pared 1 base from V and 0 bases from J, leaving 13 bases between. The CDR3 DNA sequence: TGTGCCAGCAGCTTAGGGAGACAGGTCAGCTCCTACGAGCAGTACTTC. Translation gives CASSLGRQVSSYEQYF.

By share, this clone counts as medium-sized. The rearrangement links TRBV5-4 to TRBJ2-1; the D gene could be TRBD1 or TRBD2 (6 bases each). Germline lookup yields CDR1 SGHNT and CDR2 YYREEE (reference sequence). Trimming cost V 9 bases and J 4 bases, with 20 bases left between them. This CDR3 contains 15 residues. CDR3 in DNA: TGTGCCACCGAGGGGGATAGCGGCGCTTACAATGAGCAGTTCTTC. Protein: CATEGDSGAYNEQFF.

This clone has a handful of counts. This chain joins TRBV7-4 and TRBJ2-6; possible D gene TRBD1, 6 bases. CDR1 SGHVT and CDR2 SQSDAQ come from the germline V gene. The V end was cut by 4 bases, the J end by 0 bases, with 16 bases between. The CDR3 is 18 residues long. CDR3 DNA sequence: TGTGCCAGCAGCTCGAGATGGGCAGGGGACTCTGGGGCCAACGTCCTGACTTTC. It codes for CASSSRWAGDSGANVLTF.

The J gene is TRBJ2-5, the V gene TRBV11-3; TRBD2 is a possible D gene (6 bases). Trimming shortened V by 3 bases and J by 7 bases, and 12 bases separated the two germline ends. Germline loops: CDR1 SGHNT, CDR2 YENEEA. The CDR3 runs to 13 residues. Here the CDR3 DNA reads TGTGCCAGCAGCTTGGACTCGGAGGGGACCCAGTACTTC. Amino acid sequence: CASSLDSEGTQYF.

This clone was detected only a few times. The CDR3 sequence: CASRPRQGAHYGYTF. The CDR3 DNA sequence: TGTGCCAGCAGGCCAAGGCAGGGGGCGCATTATGGCTACACCTTC. The chain carries TRBV6-8 and TRBJ1-2; 8 bases align to TRBD1. V was pared by 6 bases and J by 5 bases, with 11 bases of the junction left unmatched. Germline loops: CDR1 MNHGY, CDR2 SAAAGT. The CDR3 is 15 residues long.

This sequence joins TRBV10-1 and TRBJ2-4; D uncertain. The CDR3 is made up of 17 amino acids. Trimming shortened V by 2 bases and J by 6 bases, and 20 bases separated the two germline ends. Per germline, CDR1 WNHNN and CDR2 SYGVQD (reference sequence). This CDR3 reads CASSEPPGLWPGNIQYF. CDR3 in DNA: TGCGCCAGCAGTGAGCCCCCAGGTCTTTGGCCAGGAAACATTCAGTACTTC.

The chain links TRBV6-5 to TRBJ2-7; D unresolved. The CDR3 runs to 14 residues. The V gene lost 8 bases and the J gene lost 0 bases, with 14 bases spanning the gap. CDR1 and CDR2 from the germline V gene are MNHEY and SVGAGI. In nucleotides, the CDR3 is TGTGCCAGCCGCCGGACGGTGAGCTCCTACGAGCAGTACTTC. Translation: CASRRTVSSYEQYF.

This chain uses TRBV29-1 with TRBJ1-1; D gene ambiguous. Per the germline V gene, CDR1 is SQVTM and CDR2 is ANQGSEA. This CDR3 is 14 amino acids long. V was pared by 1 base and J by 5 bases, with 14 bases between. CDR3 residues: CSVEVGGGRTEAFF. CDR3 DNA sequence: TGCAGCGTTGAAGTCGGAGGAGGGAGGACTGAAGCTTTCTTT.

This chain uses TRBV5-4 with TRBJ2-5, with D possibly TRBD2 on 6 matching bases. Germline lookup yields CDR1 SGHNT and CDR2 YYREEE (reference sequence). The length of the CDR3 is 18 residues. Trimming pared 1 base from V and 2 bases from J, leaving 21 bases between. The CDR3 nucleotides are TGTGCCAGCAGCTTGTATGGACGAATGAGGCGGGAACAAGAGACCCAGTACTTC. The encoded protein is CASSLYGRMRREQETQYF. Supplemented by reference TRBV5-4 and TRBJ2-5, the full variable domain reads ETGVTQSPTHLIKTRGQQVTLRCSSQSGHNTVSWYQQALGQGPQFIFQYYREEENGRGNFPPRFSGLQFPNYSSELNVNALELDDSALYLCASSLYGRMRREQETQYFGPGTRLLVL.

Remarks on this clone: The junction shows a germline mismatch at one end, possibly a read error. The chain is built from TRBV6-1 and TRBJ1-5; no firm D call. The CDR3 is 11 amino acids. Germline CDR1 and CDR2: MNHNS and SASEGT. CDR3 loop: CASRGNQPQHF. The CDR3 DNA is TGTGCCAGCAGGGGCAACCAGCCCCAGCATTTT.

The chain uses TRBV6-6 and TRBJ2-7; the D gene is possibly TRBD1 (6 bases). The germline V and J ends were trimmed by 6 bases and 4 bases, with 13 bases remaining between them. The V gene's germline CDR1 is MNHNY and CDR2 SVGAGI (reference sequence). This CDR3 has 13 residues. The DNA of the CDR3 is TGTGCCAGCAGCCGCAGTCAGGGGTACGAGCAGTACTTC. Translation gives CASSRSQGYEQYF.

The chain couples TRBV2 to TRBJ1-3; D gene uncertain. V was trimmed by 6 bases and J by 0 bases, leaving 15 bases between them. CDR1 and CDR2 (germline): SNHLY, FYNNEI. The CDR3 consists of 16 residues. This CDR3 reads CASRDPGRASGNTIYF. CDR3 nucleotides: TGTGCCAGCAGAGACCCTGGGAGGGCCTCTGGAAACACCATATATTTT.

The rearrangement uses TRBV5-1 and TRBJ1-4; 8 bases fit TRBD1. CDR3 length equals 15 residues. V gave up 3 bases and J gave up 8 bases; unmatched junction bases: 9. Germline V gene data show CDR1 as SGHRS and CDR2 as YFSETQ. The CDR3 nucleotides are TGCGCCAGCAGCTGGGGGACAGGTCTAAGGGAAAAACTGTTTTTT. Translation: CASSWGTGLREKLFF. Based on the CDR3 plus reference TRBV5-1 and TRBJ1-4, the full variable domain is KAGVTQTPRYLIKTRGQQVTLSCSPISGHRSVSWYQQTPGQGLQFLFEYFSETQRNKGNFPGRFSGRQFSNSRSEMNVSTLELGDSALYLCASSWGTGLREKLFFGSGTQLSVL.

This clone appeared once. The chain couples TRBV9 to TRBJ1-1; 7 nucleotides agree with TRBD1. The CDR3 is 17 amino acids. In germline, CDR1 is SGDLS, CDR2 YYNGEE. V trimming: 4 bases; J trimming: 0 bases; junction bases outside the gene matches: 12. CDR3 bases: TGTGCCAGCAGCCTCAACGGACAGGCGTCCCTGAACACTGAAGCTTTCTTT. It encodes CASSLNGQASLNTEAFF. The variable domain in full, with the rest retrieved from reference TRBV9 and TRBJ1-1, is DSGVTQTPKHLITATGQRVTLRCSPRSGDLSVYWYQQSLDQGLQFLIQYYNGEERAKGNILERFSAQQFPDLHSELNLSSLELGDSALYFCASSLNGQASLNTEAFFGQGTRLTVV.

The chain couples TRBV19 to TRBJ1-6, with 7 nucleotides matching TRBD1. This CDR3 is built from 16 residues. Germline V gene data show CDR1 as LNHDA and CDR2 as SQIVND (reference sequence). V shed 7 bases and J 2 bases; nucleotides not matched to a gene: 8. CDR3 region: CASTKRGQTYNSPLHF. CDR3 DNA sequence: TGTGCCAGTACTAAAAGGGGGCAGACCTATAATTCACCCCTCCACTTT.

The CDR3 spells CASSLAASAGANVLTF. In nucleotides, the CDR3 is TGTGCCAGCAGCTTAGCGGCCAGCGCTGGGGCCAACGTCCTGACTTTC. The J gene is TRBJ2-6, the V gene TRBV7-2; D is unresolved. V was shortened by 0 bases and J by 2 bases, with 8 bases between the two germline ends. CDR1 and CDR2 from the germline V gene are SGHTA and FQGNSA. This CDR3 has 16 residues.

This chain links TRBV2 with TRBJ1-2, with TRBD1 as a possible D gene (5 bases). Per the germline V gene, CDR1 is SNHLY and CDR2 is FYNNEI. With 3 bases removed from V and 6 bases from J, the gap between germline ends came to 14 bases. CDR3 length: 14 residues. The CDR3 DNA reads as TGTGCCAGCAGTGACCCTCTCCCAGGGCATGGCTACACCTTC. This translates into CASSDPLPGHGYTF.

V and J are TRBV18 and TRBJ2-1; 11 bases agree with TRBD2. Germline CDR1 KGHSH, CDR2 LQKENI. The CDR3 is made up of 17 amino acids. With 3 bases clipped from V and 3 bases from J, the junction kept 7 bases outside the gene matches. Here the CDR3 reads CASSPFTSGSYYNEQFF. CDR3 DNA: TGTGCCAGCTCACCTTTTACTAGCGGGAGTTACTACAATGAGCAGTTCTTC.

By share, this clone ranks as medium-sized. This chain joins TRBV7-9 and TRBJ1-2; no firm D call. Germline assignment: CDR1 SEHNR and CDR2 FQNEAQ (reference sequence). This CDR3 contains 12 residues. The V end lost 5 bases, the J end lost 5 bases, and 9 bases lay between the germline ends. The CDR3 DNA reads as TGTGCCAGCAGCAGGGAGGGTTATGGCTACACCTTC. This gives the protein CASSREGYGYTF.

This clone was observed a few times. The CDR3: CAWSVRLLNTGELFF. The DNA for the CDR3 is TGTGCCTGGAGTGTAAGATTACTAAACACCGGGGAGCTGTTTTTT. This rearrangement joins TRBV30 to TRBJ2-2; no definite D call. V lost 0 bases and J 2 bases, leaving 10 bases between the germline ends. CDR1 GTSNPN and CDR2 SVGIG come from the germline V gene (reference sequence). This CDR3 contains 15 residues.

This clone was detected only a few times. The rearrangement links TRBV6-5 to TRBJ2-7; D perhaps matches TRBD1 (5 bases). This CDR3 has 14 amino acids. Germline CDR1 MNHEY, CDR2 SVGAGI. With 6 bases removed from V and 0 bases from J, the gap between germline ends came to 12 bases. CDR3 DNA sequence: TGTGCCAGCAGGCCAGACAGATACTCCTACGAGCAGTACTTC. Protein product: CASRPDRYSYEQYF.

This clone has only a few counts. CDR3 loop: CASSVDRNEQFF. DNA for the CDR3: TGTGCCAGCAGCGTAGATAGGAATGAGCAGTTCTTC. The V call is TRBV9, the J call TRBJ2-1, with D unclear. The CDR3 runs to 12 residues. Per germline, CDR1 SGDLS and CDR2 YYNGEE. V shed 0 bases and J shed 7 bases, with 5 bases lying between them.

This clone has more than one count but fewer than ten. The chain links TRBV9 to TRBJ2-1; 10 nucleotides agree with TRBD2. The CDR3 loop spans 16 amino acids. Germline V gene lookup returns CDR1 SGDLS and CDR2 YYNGEE. V lost 4 bases and J lost 5; bases outside the gene matches: 9. In DNA, the CDR3 is TGTGCCAGCAGCCCGCTCGTGAGCGGGGGGGACAATGAGCAGTTCTTC. Protein product: CASSPLVSGGDNEQFF.